The next 27 T cell receptor beta chains were all read from a single sample in a study of OX40 agonist ivuxolimab in advanced cancers. Libraries were prepared by immunoSEQ multiplex PCR; TCRdb keeps only in-frame clonotypes and omits some of them. The table includes tens of thousands of clones, approximately 89% detected once. The source material was CD4+ or CD8+ T cells sorted from blood, sampled in a trial of the OX40 agonist ivuxolimab. All receptors derive from an adult with an advanced solid tumor such as melanoma, head and neck, liver or kidney cancer.

This chain uses TRBV7-2 with TRBJ1-6, with 9 positions matching TRBD1. CDR3 length: 16 amino acids. Per germline, CDR1 SGHTA and CDR2 FQGNSA. Trimming took 8 bases from V and 9 from J; bases not matched to a gene: 14. CDR3 in DNA: TGTGCCAGCTGCCCACGGCCGACAGGGGGACTTTCACCCCTCCACTTT. It translates to CASCPRPTGGLSPLHF.

The rearrangement joins TRBV7-9 to TRBJ1-3; D might be TRBD1 (5 bases). This CDR3 is built from 12 residues. The germline gives CDR1 SEHNR, CDR2 FQNEAQ (reference sequence). V lost 3 bases and J lost 10, with 10 bases in between. CDR3 DNA: TGTGCCAGCAGCTTCGTGTCAGGGACCATATATTTT. Residues: CASSFVSGTIYF.

The V and J genes are TRBV6-1 and TRBJ2-1, with TRBD2 as a possible D gene (6 bases). The germline V gene encodes CDR1 MNHNS and CDR2 SASEGT. The length of the CDR3 is 13 residues. Between the trimmed V and J ends, which lost 7 bases and 15 bases, there was a span of 22 bases. For the CDR3, the DNA is TGTGCCAGCACCCTTCTTACGGCGGGATGGCCGTTCTTC. It translates to CASTLLTAGWPFF.

This chain joins TRBV18 and TRBJ1-2, with 7 bases identical to TRBD1. Per germline, CDR1 KGHSH and CDR2 LQKENI. The CDR3 is made up of 15 amino acids. Germline trimming cut 0 bases from V and 0 bases from J; bases unmatched to any gene: 1. This chain's CDR3 is CASSPPTGSNYGYTF. As DNA, the CDR3 is TGTGCCAGCTCACCACCGACAGGGTCTAACTATGGCTACACCTTC.

The chain is built from TRBV28 and TRBJ1-2; D perhaps matches TRBD1 (5 bases). The CDR3 has 14 residues. V dropped 2 bases and J dropped 6 bases, with 13 bases sitting between them. Per germline, CDR1 MDHEN and CDR2 SYDVKM. The chain's CDR3 is CASSLAGIRDGYTF. CDR3 nucleotides: TGTGCCAGCAGTTTAGCCGGGATCAGGGATGGCTACACCTTC.

The rearrangement joins TRBV28 to TRBJ1-1, with 10 bases matching TRBD1. The CDR3 has 17 amino acids. Trimming at V came to 1 base and at J to 13 bases, leaving 18 bases not matched to a gene. Germline CDR1 is MDHEN and CDR2 is SYDVKM. The CDR3 coding sequence is TGTGCCAGCAGTTTATCCTGGAACGACGACAGGGGGCCGGATGGTTTCTTT. Translating gives CASSLSWNDDRGPDGFF.

This chain joins TRBV7-2 and TRBJ2-1, with TRBD2 matching 9 bases. Germline V gene sequence: CDR1 SGHTA, CDR2 FQGNSA. The J segment lost 7 bases and the V segment lost 5 bases, leaving 9 bases of the junction unmatched. The CDR3 is 15 residues long. The DNA for the CDR3 is TGTGCCAGCAGCATGGTAGCGGGAGTTAGGAATGAGCAGTTCTTC. Residues: CASSMVAGVRNEQFF.

This rearrangement joins TRBV7-2 to TRBJ1-3; unclear D gene. Germline V gene data show CDR1 as SGHTA and CDR2 as FQGNSA. The V and J ends lost 3 bases and 0 bases respectively, with 6 bases between them. CDR3 size: 14 residues. The CDR3 reads CASSFLSSGNTIYF. The CDR3 region has the DNA TGTGCCAGCAGCTTCCTGTCCTCTGGAAACACCATATATTTT.

The chain employs TRBV6-5 and TRBJ2-7; D not resolved. Germline CDR1 reads MNHEY; CDR2 reads SVGAGI. This CDR3 contains 15 residues. Trimming shortened V by 0 bases and J by 0 bases, and 9 bases separated the two germline ends. CDR3 in amino acids: CASSYSTLGSYEQYF. In DNA, the CDR3 is TGTGCCAGCAGTTACTCGACTTTGGGCTCCTACGAGCAGTACTTC.

The V and J genes are TRBV11-1 and TRBJ2-2; D is uncertain. V was pared by 2 bases and J by 4 bases, with 8 bases between. The CDR3 covers 14 residues. Germline-derived CDR1 and CDR2 are SGHAT and FQDESV (reference sequence). The chain's CDR3 is CASSLLVGTGELFF. The CDR3 DNA reads as TGTGCCAGCAGCTTATTAGTGGGCACCGGGGAGCTGTTTTTT.

This sequence joins TRBV4-3 and TRBJ1-2; D may be TRBD1 (5 bases). V dropped 1 base and J dropped 3 bases, with 9 bases sitting between them. There are 14 residues in the CDR3. Germline V gene sequence: CDR1 LGHNA, CDR2 YSLEER. The CDR3 is CASSQGGPDYGYTF. CDR3 DNA: TGCGCCAGCAGCCAAGGGGGACCGGACTATGGCTACACCTTC.

The V and J genes are TRBV5-6 and TRBJ2-1; 7 bases are shared with TRBD1. The germline gives CDR1 SGHDT, CDR2 YYEEEE. The CDR3 spans 14 residues. With 4 bases clipped from V and 9 bases from J, the junction kept 10 bases outside the gene matches. CDR3 sequence: CASSRVIGGSEQFF. In DNA, the CDR3 is TGTGCCAGCAGCAGGGTCATAGGGGGCAGTGAGCAGTTCTTC.

The V call is TRBV6-5, the J call TRBJ2-1; D gene unclear. CDR1 is MNHEY, CDR2 SVGAGI, per germline. CDR3 size: 13 residues. V gave up 0 bases and J gave up 6 bases, with 6 bases separating them. In DNA, the CDR3 is TGTGCCAGCAGTTACTCGAGGTTCAATGAGCAGTTCTTC. This gives the protein CASSYSRFNEQFF.

CDR3: CASSRDQETQYF. The CDR3, as DNA: TGTGCCAGCAGCCGGGATCAAGAGACCCAGTACTTC. This sequence joins TRBV9 and TRBJ2-5; tentatively, D is TRBD2 (5 bases). Germline CDR1 is SGDLS and CDR2 is YYNGEE. V was shortened by 4 bases and J by 2 bases, with 6 bases between the two germline ends. This CDR3 region has 12 residues.

The V call is TRBV7-2, the J call TRBJ1-5; 8 nucleotides agree with TRBD1. The CDR3 totals 12 residues. Trimming cost V 5 bases and J 15 bases; bases outside gene matches: 9. Germline CDR1 reads SGHTA; CDR2 reads FQGNSA. The CDR3 nucleotides read TGTGCCAGCAGCCCCTCGGGACAGGCTCCGCATTTT. Residues: CASSPSGQAPHF.

The CDR3 loop reads CASSRGLAGVSGANVLTF. The CDR3 nucleotides read TGCGCCAGCAGCCGCGGACTAGCGGGGGTGTCTGGGGCCAACGTCCTGACTTTC. The chain is built from TRBV4-1 and TRBJ2-6; 13 positions match TRBD2. V gave up 4 bases and J gave up 1 base; unmatched junction bases: 4. Per germline, CDR1 MGHRA and CDR2 YSYEKL. This CDR3 has 18 residues.

The chain is built from TRBV6-1 and TRBJ2-7; either TRBD1 or TRBD2 may fit D (5 bases each). V lost 1 base, J lost 5 bases, and 9 bases lay in between. Germline V gene lookup returns CDR1 MNHNS and CDR2 SASEGT. The CDR3 extends over 13 amino acids. The CDR3 sequence is CASSEGRGDEQYF. The CDR3 DNA reads as TGTGCCAGCAGTGAAGGTAGGGGAGACGAGCAGTACTTC.

This rearrangement joins TRBV10-3 to TRBJ2-2, with D possibly TRBD2 on 5 matching bases. This CDR3 contains 11 residues. CDR1 and CDR2 (germline): ENHRY, SYGVKD. Trimming left V 6 bases short and J 6 bases short, with 5 bases between. CDR3: CAIREAGELFF. The CDR3 DNA reads TGTGCCATCAGGGAGGCCGGGGAGCTGTTTTTT.

This sequence joins TRBV29-1 and TRBJ2-1; TRBD2 matches at 9 bases. Germline V gives CDR1 SQVTM, CDR2 ANQGSEA. The CDR3 extends over 15 amino acids. V shed 5 bases, J shed 4 bases, and the junction held 9 bases outside the gene matches. The CDR3: CSVFGTSLGYNEQFF. In DNA, the CDR3 is TGCAGCGTTTTCGGGACTAGCCTAGGATACAATGAGCAGTTCTTC.

This chain uses TRBV11-2 with TRBJ1-6; D is perhaps TRBD1 (6 bases). The CDR3 contains 16 residues. Trimming removed 4 bases at V and 7 bases at J, with 17 bases between. Per the germline V gene, CDR1 is SGHAT and CDR2 is FQNNGV. The CDR3 reads CASSWRTGTGNSPLHF. The CDR3 region has the DNA TGTGCCAGCAGCTGGAGAACAGGGACCGGGAATTCACCCCTCCACTTT.

The rearrangement joins TRBV18 to TRBJ1-4; D is ambiguous. V shed 0 bases and J shed 2 bases, with 7 bases lying between them. Germline CDR1 and CDR2: KGHSH and LQKENI. The CDR3 sequence is 15 residues long. The CDR3: CASSPPFGTNEKLFF. CDR3 nucleotide sequence: TGTGCCAGCTCACCACCTTTCGGCACTAATGAAAAACTGTTTTTT.

The CDR3 DNA is TGTGCCAGCAGTTTTGACCTGAGGGGAGCGGGTGAAAAACTGTTTTTT. This encodes CASSFDLRGAGEKLFF. V gene TRBV27 combines with J gene TRBJ1-4; the D gene is possibly TRBD1 (5 bases). This CDR3 is 16 amino acids long. The V gene lost 3 bases and the J gene lost 7 bases, with 18 bases spanning the gap. Germline V gives CDR1 MNHEY, CDR2 SMNVEV (reference sequence).

This chain uses TRBV5-1 with TRBJ2-2, with D possibly TRBD2 on 6 matching bases. Per germline, CDR1 SGHRS and CDR2 YFSETQ. The CDR3 extends over 16 amino acids. Trimming stripped 2 bases from V and 2 bases from J, with 13 bases between. CDR3 in amino acids: CASSLWPGGNTGELFF. In nucleotides, the CDR3 is TGCGCCAGCAGCTTATGGCCCGGGGGAAACACCGGGGAGCTGTTTTTT.

This clone was seen a single time. V is TRBV7-2 and J is TRBJ2-5; tentatively, D is TRBD1 (6 bases). The germline V and J ends were trimmed by 4 bases and 12 bases, with 21 bases remaining between them. The CDR3 is 14 residues long. Germline V gives CDR1 SGHTA, CDR2 FQGNSA. CDR3 DNA: TGTGCCAGCAGCTCCGGGACGTACCGGGACAAAAAGTACTTC. It translates to CASSSGTYRDKKYF.

The chain is built from TRBV15 and TRBJ2-1, with D unresolved. Trimming left V 0 bases short and J 10 bases short, with 7 bases between. This CDR3 contains 12 residues. Germline V lookup: CDR1 LNHNV, CDR2 YYDKDF (reference sequence). CDR3 protein: CATSRDQGEQFF. Written as DNA, the CDR3 is TGTGCCACCAGCAGAGATCAAGGGGAGCAGTTCTTC.

About this clone itself: The same CDR3 is also encoded by other DNA sequences in this sample. The V call is TRBV29-1, the J call TRBJ1-5; the D is unclear. Trimming shortened V by 4 bases and J by 0 bases, and 4 bases separated the two germline ends. CDR1 is SQVTM, CDR2 ANQGSEA, per germline. This CDR3 region has 12 residues. The CDR3 here is CSVGGSNQPQHF. The CDR3 DNA sequence: TGCAGCGTTGGGGGTAGCAATCAGCCCCAGCATTTT.

The chain has TRBV5-1 and TRBJ2-7; no definite D call. V gave up 2 bases and J gave up 2 bases, with 11 bases separating them. This CDR3 has 14 amino acids. Germline CDR1 and CDR2: SGHRS and YFSETQ. CDR3 residues: CASSFSGRTYEQYF. DNA for the CDR3: TGCGCCAGCAGCTTTTCGGGTCGAACCTACGAGCAGTACTTC.